The T cell receptor beta chain described here comes from a study of Graves' ophthalmopathy and Graves' hyperthyroidism. Across the whole study: Peripheral blood was gathered at the point of initial diagnosis, before any treatment started. Regarding the study as a whole: From stable hyperthyroidism, ophthalmopathy was separated by a 13-signature model with 87.88% sensitivity and approximately 84% specificity.

Ophthalmopathic donors had moderate-to-severe activity, CAS ≥3 and NOSPECS ≥4, with disease that had lasted under 3 months. Other autoimmune diseases, uncontrolled infections, pregnancy or lactation ruled patients out of participation. RNA transcripts yielded amplified TCR beta CDR3 regions. First-round RT-PCR relied on HTBI primers, and a second-round multiplex PCR came next. TCRdb ran MiXCR on the multiplex PCR reads and lists one entry per CDR3 protein. The sample includes 600,000 to 700,000 distinct CDR3 sequences, more than 40% of them seen just once. This clonotype was recorded at least ten times. Its antigen is not known. CDR1 is SGDLS and CDR2 is YYNGEE in the germline V gene. The V gene lost 4 bases and the J gene lost 6 bases, with 13 bases spanning the gap. The CDR3 totals 13 residues.

Specimen: peripheral blood. This receptor was identified in an adult man with Graves' ophthalmopathy. The rearrangement joins TRBV9 to TRBJ1-1; D is possibly TRBD1 (5 bases). The DNA for the CDR3 is TGTGCCAGCAGCCCATCAGGGAGGGCTGAAGCTTTCTTT. Amino acid sequence: CASSPSGRAEAFF.